This T cell receptor (beta chain) was identified during a study of cytomegalovirus exposure and HLA in healthy donors. This CDR3 is 15 amino acids long. CDR1 is SGHTA, CDR2 FQGTGA, per germline. Trimming pared 0 bases from V and 4 bases from J, leaving 12 bases between. Study conclusions and caveats: Reportedly, HLA-A and HLA-B alleles of most subjects were accurately predicted from TCR beta.

The study ran its PCR with 60 Vbeta and 13 Jbeta primers. This table comes from immunoSEQ multiplex PCR, and its TCRdb copy is limited to in-frame clones, with some not included. The sample lists about 270,000 clones, roughly 70% seen once, with 2% to 2.5% in the top ten. This clone was counted a few times. Its cognate antigen is unknown. The rearrangement uses TRBV7-3 and TRBJ1-1; possible D gene TRBD1, 5 bases. The sample taken for sequencing was PBMCs. This TCR derives from a female donor in good health and CMV-seronegative. In DNA form, the CDR3 reads TGTGCCAGCAGCTTAACACCCGGGGGAGTCACTGAAGCTTTCTTT. Its translation is CASSLTPGGVTEAFF.